A selection of T cell receptor beta chains follows, all from one sample in a study of blood T cell repertoires in COVID-19. Repertoires were generated with immunoSEQ multiplex PCR, while TCRdb's copy carries only in-frame clones and drops some. The repertoire consists of under 200,000 clones, with over 80% occurring once and the leading ten covering about 5%. Material for sequencing was peripheral blood. All receptors come from a woman aged 25 to 39 with acute or convalescent COVID-19. The CDR3 runs from the conserved cysteine through the conserved F or W. The D gene is left open where the match is weak. Rows may omit the clone size; those that give it use once, few, many or a size class.

v_call	j_call	d_call	clone_size	cdr3_nt	cdr3_aa
TRBV28	TRBJ1-2	TRBD1	-	TGTGCCAGCAGTCCCACCCGGACAGGGCCCTATGGCTACACCTTC	CASSPTRTGPYGYTF
TRBV7-2	TRBJ1-2	TRBD1	-	TGTGCCAGCAGCTTTGCCCCGGGACAGGGTAACAACTATGGCTACACCTTC	CASSFAPGQGNNYGYTF
TRBV5-6	TRBJ1-2	-	-	TGTGCCAGCAGCGAGATGGGACGGACTACTTCTAACTATGGCTACACCTTC	CASSEMGRTTSNYGYTF
TRBV28	TRBJ1-2	-	-	TGTGCCACAAGGCAGGGGCTGGGAGGCTACACCTTC	CATRQGLGGYTF
TRBV28	TRBJ1-6	TRBD1	-	TGTGCCAGCAGTGGGGGTGGACAGGTTCTCAATTCACCCCTCCACTTT	CASSGGGQVLNSPLHF
TRBV18	TRBJ2-1	TRBD1	-	TGTGCCAGCTCTCCCCTTAGAGGTCAGGGGGACAATGAGCAGTTCTTC	CASSPLRGQGDNEQFF
TRBV5-1	TRBJ1-2	-	few	TGCGCCAGCAGCTTGGGGCCGCAGGGGCGAGGCTACACCTTC	CASSLGPQGRGYTF
TRBV9	TRBJ1-4	-	-	TGTGCCAGCAGCGTAGTGGGAGGTGCAACTAATGAAAAACTGTTTTTT	CASSVVGGATNEKLFF
TRBV5-1	TRBJ2-7	TRBD2	-	TGCGCCAGCAGCGCGGGACTAGCGGGAGGACGGGACGAGCAGTACTTC	CASSAGLAGGRDEQYF
TRBV19	TRBJ1-1	-	-	TGTGCCAGTCTCTCGCAGGGGTTGGGGAGAACTGAAGCTTTCTTT	CASLSQGLGRTEAFF
TRBV19	TRBJ1-6	TRBD1	-	TGTGCCAGTAGTGCCCGGGACAGAAGCTATAATTCACCCCTCCACTTT	CASSARDRSYNSPLHF
TRBV9	TRBJ1-4	TRBD1	-	TGTGCCAGCAGCGTACAAGACAGGGCTCCGAATGAAAAACTGTTTTTT	CASSVQDRAPNEKLFF
TRBV7-2	TRBJ1-3	-	few	TGTGCCAGCAGCTTAGGGCGGGGGCCCTCTGGAAACACCATATATTTT	CASSLGRGPSGNTIYF
TRBV19	TRBJ1-1	-	-	TGTGCCAGTTCGTCAGGGAACACTGAAGCTTTCTTT	CASSSGNTEAFF
TRBV28	TRBJ1-2	TRBD1	once	TGTGCCAGCAGCCCCTACAGGGGGCACCACTATGGCTACACCTTC	CASSPYRGHHYGYTF
TRBV2	TRBJ1-2	-	-	TGTGCCAGCAGTTTTATCAACTATGGCTACACCTTC	CASSFINYGYTF
TRBV20-1	TRBJ1-2	-	-	TGCAGTGCTAGTACCAGGGCCGATGGCTACACCTTC	CSASTRADGYTF
TRBV6-1	TRBJ1-3	-	-	TGTGCCAGCAGTGAAGGGCAGGTCATCTCTGGAAACACCATATATTTT	CASSEGQVISGNTIYF
TRBV2	TRBJ1-1	-	-	TGTGCCAGCAGCTCGGGGGCCGGGGGGCCGAACACTGAAGCTTTCTTT	CASSSGAGGPNTEAFF
TRBV29-1	TRBJ1-3	-	-	TGCAGCGTCAAGTCGGTGGACACCATATATTTT	CSVKSVDTIYF
TRBV15	TRBJ1-1	-	-	TGTGCCACCAGCCGGGAGGGATCTAAAGATGAAGCTTTCTTT	CATSREGSKDEAFF
TRBV7-8	TRBJ1-5	-	-	TGTGCCAGCAGCTTAGACCGGGGTCAGCCCCAGCATTTT	CASSLDRGQPQHF
TRBV5-1	TRBJ1-3	-	-	TGCGCCAGCAGCTTGACGCCAGGGGCGAGGGGAAACACCATATATTTT	CASSLTPGARGNTIYF
TRBV9	TRBJ2-7	-	-	TGTGCCAGCAGCAAAAAATCAATTTCCTACGAGCAGTACTTC	CASSKKSISYEQYF
TRBV5-1	TRBJ2-2	-	few	TGCGCCAGCAGCTTCACGGGGAACACCGGGGAGCTGTTTTTT	CASSFTGNTGELFF
TRBV6-5	TRBJ1-1	-	-	TGTGCCAGCAGTTACTCTTTCTCGAGCCTTAACACTGAAGCTTTCTTT	CASSYSFSSLNTEAFF
TRBV30	TRBJ1-5	-	once	TGTGCCTGGAGCGCACCGGGAGTAAATCAGCCCCAGCATTTT	CAWSAPGVNQPQHF
TRBV6-5	TRBJ2-6	-	-	TGTGCCAGCAGTTACCGGACAGTGTTGCGGAACGTCCTGACTTTC	CASSYRTVLRNVLTF
TRBV27	TRBJ1-6	-	-	TGTGCCAGCAGTTTGACAGCAGTTTATAATTCACCCCTCCACTTT	CASSLTAVYNSPLHF
TRBV3-1/TRBV3-2	TRBJ2-4	-	once	TGTGCCAGCAGCCCGTCTAAAAACATTCAGTACTTC	CASSPSKNIQYF
TRBV5-1	TRBJ2-2	-	-	TGCGCCAGCTGCCGGGACTCATCTCGGGGTGGGGAGCTGTTTTTT	CASCRDSSRGGELFF
TRBV2	TRBJ2-3	TRBD1	few	TGTGCCAGCGGCCGGGACAGAAGCACAGATACGCAGTATTTT	CASGRDRSTDTQYF
TRBV28	TRBJ2-1	TRBD2	-	TGTGCCAGCAGTTCCACTAGCGGGGGCTACAATGAGCAGTTCTTC	CASSSTSGGYNEQFF
TRBV14	TRBJ1-1	TRBD1	-	TGTGCCAGCAGCCAAGGATTCGGGACAGGGCCGCTGCAGGCTTTCTTT	CASSQGFGTGPLQAFF
TRBV7-8	TRBJ2-7	TRBD1	-	TGTGCCAGCAGCTTAAGGACAGGGGGCTCCTACGAGCAGTACTTC	CASSLRTGGSYEQYF
TRBV23-1	TRBJ1-4	-	-	TGCGCCAGCCCCAAGGGGAGGGAAAAACTGTTTTTT	CASPKGREKLFF
TRBV4-2	TRBJ2-5	TRBD2	-	TGTGCCAGCAGCCAAGAGATCTTACTAGCGGGGCAAGAGACCCAGTACTTC	CASSQEILLAGQETQYF
TRBV5-6	TRBJ2-1	TRBD2	-	TGTGCCAGCAATAGCGGGGGGGCCGTGGGGCAGTTCTTC	CASNSGGAVGQFF
TRBV27	TRBJ1-1	TRBD1	-	TGTGCCAGTTTCAACAGGGGGTGGAACACTGAAGCTTTCTTT	CASFNRGWNTEAFF
TRBV5-4	TRBJ1-4	-	-	TGTGCCAGCAGCGCAGGGAACTCGGAAAAACTGTTTTTT	CASSAGNSEKLFF
TRBV5-6	TRBJ1-2	-	-	TGTGCCAGCAGCTTGGGATCCCGCGTCGGTGGCTACACCTTC	CASSLGSRVGGYTF
TRBV27	TRBJ2-7	TRBD2	-	TGTGCCAGCAGCTATAAGGGGACTAGCGGTTTCTCCGAGCAGTACTTC	CASSYKGTSGFSEQYF
TRBV13	TRBJ2-4	-	-	TGTGCCAGCAGCCTACCTCTCAACCGAGAAAACATTCAGTACTTC	CASSLPLNRENIQYF
TRBV10-3	TRBJ2-2	TRBD2	-	TGTGCCATCAGTGAAGGTTCTGGATCCGGGACTAGCGGGGGGGCCCCCGGGGAGCTGTTTTTT	CAISEGSGSGTSGGAPGELFF
TRBV5-6	TRBJ1-4	-	-	TGTGCCAGCAGCCGCCGGGTCGGGTTAGATGAAAAACTGTTTTTT	CASSRRVGLDEKLFF
TRBV30	TRBJ1-5	-	-	TGTGCCTGGAGTGGGGGCAGGGATCAGCCCCAGCATTTT	CAWSGGRDQPQHF
TRBV5-1	TRBJ2-4	TRBD2	few	TGCGCCAGCAGCTTGGAACCAGGGAGGGACATTCAGTACTTC	CASSLEPGRDIQYF
TRBV12-3/TRBV12-4	TRBJ1-2	-	-	TGTGCCAGCAGCGGGGGGGAGGACTATGGCTACACCTTC	CASSGGEDYGYTF
TRBV5-1	TRBJ2-1	-	few	TGCGCCAGCAGCCCTTCGGAGGTTCAATCATACAATGAGCAGTTCTTC	CASSPSEVQSYNEQFF
TRBV19	TRBJ1-1	-	once	TGTGCCAGTAGTATTCATCAGAACACTGAAGCTTTCTTT	CASSIHQNTEAFF
TRBV10-3	TRBJ2-5	-	-	TGTGCCATCAGCGACAGGTTCGGTGAGACCCAGTACTTC	CAISDRFGETQYF